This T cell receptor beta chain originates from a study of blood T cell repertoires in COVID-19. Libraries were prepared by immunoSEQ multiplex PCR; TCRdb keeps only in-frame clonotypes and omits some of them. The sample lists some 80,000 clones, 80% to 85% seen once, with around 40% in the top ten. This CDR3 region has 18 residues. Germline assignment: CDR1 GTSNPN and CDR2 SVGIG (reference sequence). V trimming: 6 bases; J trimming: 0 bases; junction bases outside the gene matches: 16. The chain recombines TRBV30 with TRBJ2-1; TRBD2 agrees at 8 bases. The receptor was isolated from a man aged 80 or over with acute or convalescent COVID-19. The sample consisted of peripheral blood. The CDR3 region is CACWDWAGGWSSYNEQFF. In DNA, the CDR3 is TGTGCCTGTTGGGACTGGGCGGGAGGTTGGAGCTCCTACAATGAGCAGTTCTTC.